These 8 T cell receptor beta chains were all obtained from the same sample, sequenced in a study of blood T cell repertoires in COVID-19. TCRdb's copy holds only in-frame clones and misses some; the assay was immunoSEQ multiplex PCR. Found here are over 250,000 clones, approximately 91% of them singletons; the top ten hold roughly an eighth. The specimen sequenced was peripheral blood. The receptors were sampled from a woman aged 55-70 years with acute or convalescent COVID-19.

This chain joins TRBV6-5 and TRBJ2-2; D not certain. Germline V gene lookup returns CDR1 MNHEY and CDR2 SVGAGI. The CDR3 contains 13 residues. V gave up 4 bases and J gave up 5 bases, with 8 bases separating them. The CDR3 nucleotides read TGTGCCAGCAGTTCCACTGCGACCGGGGAGCTGTTTTTT. The encoded protein is CASSSTATGELFF.

The chain recombines TRBV30 with TRBJ2-7, with TRBD2 matching 7 bases. This CDR3 is built from 15 residues. Germline CDR1 GTSNPN, CDR2 SVGIG (reference sequence). V lost 2 bases, J lost 3 bases, and 10 bases stayed unmatched. The CDR3 is CAWSRGSGVVYEQYF. Written as DNA, the CDR3 is TGTGCCTGGAGTCGGGGCAGCGGGGTGGTCTACGAGCAGTACTTC.

The chain uses TRBV14 and TRBJ2-7; 7 bases map to TRBD2. CDR3 size: 15 residues. Trimming removed 0 bases from V and 1 base from J; junction bases left unmatched: 3. Germline CDR1 is SGHDN and CDR2 is FVKESK. The CDR3 DNA sequence: TGTGCCAGCAGCCAAGACCTAGCGGTTTCCTACGAGCAGTACTTC. Its protein is CASSQDLAVSYEQYF.

The chain has TRBV30 and TRBJ2-5; tentative D call: TRBD2 (6 bases). The CDR3 length is 12 residues. Trimming removed 5 bases from V and 1 base from J, with 8 bases in between. Germline-derived CDR1 and CDR2 are GTSNPN and SVGIG (reference sequence). The CDR3 DNA follows: TGTGCCTGGGGGGAGGTCCAAGAGACCCAGTACTTC. This translates into CAWGEVQETQYF.

The V and J genes are TRBV5-1 and TRBJ2-7; 11 bases line up with TRBD2. V gave up 4 bases and J gave up 0 bases; unmatched junction bases: 3. The CDR3 runs to 15 residues. CDR1 is SGHRS, CDR2 YFSETQ, per germline. The DNA of the CDR3 is TGCGCCAGCAGCGTGGGACTAGCGGTCTCCTACGAGCAGTACTTC. Its protein is CASSVGLAVSYEQYF. Full variable domain (outside the CDR3, taken from reference TRBV5-1 and TRBJ2-7): KAGVTQTPRYLIKTRGQQVTLSCSPISGHRSVSWYQQTPGQGLQFLFEYFSETQRNKGNFPGRFSGRQFSNSRSEMNVSTLELGDSALYLCASSVGLAVSYEQYFGPGTRLTVT.

The rearrangement links TRBV20-1 to TRBJ2-7, with D unclear. The CDR3 covers 11 residues. V shed 6 bases and J shed 6 bases, with 12 bases lying between them. Looked up from germline, CDR1 is DFQATT and CDR2 is SNEGSKA (reference sequence). CDR3: CSARPGFEQYF. The CDR3 DNA follows: TGCAGTGCGAGACCGGGTTTCGAGCAGTACTTC.

The V gene is TRBV4-1, the J gene TRBJ2-5, with 9 nucleotides matching TRBD2. The length of the CDR3 is 17 residues. V shed 0 bases, J shed 1 base, and the junction held 6 bases outside the gene matches. Germline CDR1 MGHRA, CDR2 YSYEKL. In DNA form, the CDR3 reads TGCGCCAGCAGCCAAGACACGCGGGGGGGATCCCAAGAGACCCAGTACTTC. Amino acid sequence: CASSQDTRGGSQETQYF.

The chain employs TRBV5-4 and TRBJ2-7, with 8 bases identical to TRBD2. Per germline, CDR1 SGHNT and CDR2 YYREEE (reference sequence). V was pared by 5 bases and J by 3 bases, with 10 bases of the junction left unmatched. The length of the CDR3 is 15 residues. CDR3 in amino acids: CASSRDGGGLYEQYF. The CDR3 DNA is TGTGCCAGCAGTCGGGACGGGGGGGGACTCTACGAGCAGTACTTC.